What follows are 3 T cell receptor beta chains derived from one specimen sequenced in a study of shared clonotypes between healthy human individuals. TCRdb's table, derived via immunoSEQ multiplex PCR, lists solely in-frame clones and lacks some. This sample carries a few hundred thousand clones, about 95% of them seen once, and the ten largest clones take 0.095% to 0.12%. Selected positively for CCR7 and CD45RO-negative, naive CD8 cells excluded terminally differentiated effector memory CD45RA+ cells. Sequencing input: naive CD8+ T cells sorted from blood. The receptors were gathered from a woman in her 30s in good health.

The chain couples TRBV7-9 to TRBJ2-7; 7 bases line up with TRBD2. CDR1 and CDR2 (germline): SEHNR, FQNEAQ (reference sequence). CDR3 length: 17 residues. V was clipped by 2 bases and J by 1 base; unmatched bases: 11. This CDR3 reads CASSLLAGVESSYEQYF. The CDR3 DNA reads as TGTGCCAGCAGCTTACTCGCGGGAGTGGAGTCGTCCTACGAGCAGTACTTC.

The CDR3 DNA reads TGTGCCAGCAGTCCTTACCAGGGAACCGGGGAGCTGTTTTTT. Its translation is CASSPYQGTGELFF. This chain joins TRBV27 and TRBJ2-2; D may be TRBD1 (5 bases). Germline CDR1 reads MNHEY; CDR2 reads SMNVEV (reference sequence). V lost 5 bases and J lost 5, with 12 bases in between. The length of the CDR3 is 14 residues.

The chain joins TRBV11-2 to TRBJ1-2; D is undetermined. V lost 6 bases to trimming and J lost 8 bases, with 16 bases between them. The CDR3 is made up of 13 amino acids. Germline V gene sequence: CDR1 SGHAT, CDR2 FQNNGV. The CDR3 sequence is CASREGMGYGYTF. The CDR3 DNA sequence: TGTGCCAGCAGGGAAGGCATGGGCTACGGCTACACCTTC.